This T cell receptor (beta chain) stems from a study of shared clonotypes between healthy human individuals. Overall study results and limits: Represented genetic and exposure-history diversity was restricted by having few donors.

Turning to this clone: Its antigen remains unidentified.

Adults of Caucasian background living in Nashville, Tennessee made up all donors. Generated by immunoSEQ multiplex PCR, the TCRdb table keeps only in-frame clones and is missing some. The data contain under 350,000 clones, roughly 87% of them singletons. Germline V CDR1 and CDR2: SGHVS, FNYEAQ. V dropped 5 bases and J dropped 3; count of bases not matched to a gene: 13. The CDR3 is 16 amino acids. The receptor was isolated from a man aged 18-30 years in good health. Sequences were obtained from memory CD8+ T cells sorted from blood. Noted subset: CD45RO+ cells pooled with CCR7-negative TemRA cells. The chain is built from TRBV7-6 and TRBJ2-7; 7 bases align to TRBD1. CDR3 residues: CASSQVEGADYYEQYF. CDR3 coding DNA: TGTGCCAGCAGCCAAGTTGAGGGGGCCGATTACTACGAGCAGTACTTC. Using reference TRBV7-6 and TRBJ2-7 for the parts outside the CDR3, the full variable domain is GAGVSQSPRYKVTKRGQDVALRCDPISGHVSLYWYRQALGQGPEFLTYFNYEAQQDKSGLPNDRFSAERPEGSISTLTIQRTEQRDSAMYRCASSQVEGADYYEQYFGPGTRLTVT.